These 17 T cell receptor beta chains came from one sample sequenced in a study of blood T cell repertoires in COVID-19. The assay was immunoSEQ multiplex PCR, and TCRdb's table has in-frame clones only and misses some. The top ten clones hold approximately 15% of a sample with nearly 55,000 clones, 65% to 85% of them seen once. Input material: peripheral blood. Source of these receptors: a human donor with active or convalescent COVID-19. The donor label of this sample is uncertain.

This chain uses TRBV18 with TRBJ2-3; 11 bases fit TRBD2. CDR1 and CDR2 (germline): KGHSH, LQKENI. CDR3 length equals 15 residues. V shed 4 bases, J shed 2 bases, and the junction held 2 bases outside the gene matches. The CDR3 sequence is CASSLSGRATDTQYF. CDR3 DNA sequence: TGTGCCAGCTCACTTAGCGGGAGGGCCACAGATACGCAGTATTTT.

As DNA, the CDR3 is TGTGCCAGCAGCCCTCGGACTAGGGGGAACACAGATACGCAGTATTTT. As protein: CASSPRTRGNTDTQYF. This sequence joins TRBV4-2 and TRBJ2-3; perhaps TRBD2 as D (7 bases). The CDR3 has 16 residues. Germline loops: CDR1 LGHNA, CDR2 YNFKEQ. With 4 bases removed from V and 2 bases from J, the gap between germline ends came to 16 bases.

This clone was observed a few times. This chain links TRBV28 with TRBJ1-4, with 9 nucleotides matching TRBD1. CDR3 size: 14 residues. The junction had 6 bases not matched to a gene; V was cut back by 6 bases and J by 7 bases. Germline-derived CDR1 and CDR2 are MDHEN and SYDVKM. The CDR3 spells CASRQQGAGEKLFF. The DNA of the CDR3 is TGTGCCAGCAGACAACAGGGGGCAGGTGAAAAACTGTTTTTT.

The chain is built from TRBV3-1 (or the pseudogene TRBV3-2) and TRBJ1-4; 8 bases match TRBD1. Germline values: CDR1 LGHDT, CDR2 YNNKEL (reference sequence). The CDR3 length is 16 residues. The ends lost 2 bases at V and 8 bases at J; junction bases unmatched: 10. The CDR3 here is CASSQSTTGEEEKLFF. CDR3 nucleotides: TGTGCCAGCAGCCAATCGACGACAGGGGAGGAAGAAAAACTGTTTTTT.

The V gene is TRBV11-1, the J gene TRBJ2-7, with a tentative D call TRBD2 (7 bases). The CDR3 covers 16 residues. V gave up 0 bases and J gave up 0 bases, with 12 bases separating them. Germline V gene lookup returns CDR1 SGHAT and CDR2 FQDESV (reference sequence). The CDR3 loop is CASSLAGGGGSYEQYF. CDR3 sequence (DNA): TGTGCCAGCAGCTTAGCAGGGGGAGGGGGCTCCTACGAGCAGTACTTC.

This chain connects TRBV27 to TRBJ2-1; a possible D gene is TRBD1 (5 bases). The CDR3 runs 13 residues. Germline lookup yields CDR1 MNHEY and CDR2 SMNVEV (reference sequence). V gave up 3 bases and J gave up 15 bases, with 18 bases separating them. CDR3 loop: CASSLQGGHPRFF. CDR3 nucleotides: TGTGCCAGCAGTTTGCAGGGTGGACACCCCCGGTTCTTC.

The rearrangement uses TRBV24-1 and TRBJ2-1; 9 nucleotides agree with TRBD1. Germline values: CDR1 KGHDR, CDR2 SFDVKD. This CDR3 contains 17 residues. After removal of 4 bases from V and 6 bases from J, the junction contained 12 bases not matched to a gene. CDR3 nucleotides: TGTGCCACCAGTGACCCCCCAGGGACAGGGAGGGTCAATGAGCAGTTCTTC. Its protein product is CATSDPPGTGRVNEQFF.

The chain carries TRBV15 and TRBJ1-3, with D unresolved. The CDR3 covers 14 residues. Looked up from germline, CDR1 is LNHNV and CDR2 is YYDKDF (reference sequence). V was cut by 8 bases and J by 3 bases, with 14 bases left in between. In DNA form, the CDR3 reads TGTGCCACCCTAAAAGGAGGGCTTGGAAACACCATATATTTT. Translating gives CATLKGGLGNTIYF.

This clone was recorded at least ten times. The chain joins TRBV9 to TRBJ2-2; the D gene is possibly TRBD1 (5 bases). Germline CDR1 is SGDLS and CDR2 is YYNGEE. The CDR3 consists of 15 residues. V was cut by 4 bases and J by 5 bases, with 15 bases left in between. This CDR3 is CASSPPQGTTGELFF. CDR3 in DNA: TGTGCCAGCAGCCCACCCCAGGGTACTACCGGGGAGCTGTTTTTT.

The chain is built from TRBV6-5 and TRBJ1-1, with a tentative D call TRBD1 (6 bases). CDR3 size: 14 residues. V was shortened by 5 bases and J by 7 bases, with 17 bases between the two germline ends. Germline CDR1 and CDR2: MNHEY and SVGAGI. DNA of the CDR3: TGTGCCAGCAGTCCCCGGACCTCCAGGGGTGAAGCTTTCTTT. Encoded protein: CASSPRTSRGEAFF.

J is TRBJ1-2 and V is TRBV30; 11 bases map to TRBD1. Germline loops: CDR1 GTSNPN, CDR2 SVGIG (reference sequence). The CDR3 loop spans 16 amino acids. Germline trimming cut 4 bases from V and 4 bases from J; bases unmatched to any gene: 11. DNA of the CDR3: TGTGCCTGGACAGGCGGGACAGGGGGTAATGGCTATGGCTACACCTTC. Translation: CAWTGGTGGNGYGYTF.

The chain links TRBV3-1 (or the pseudogene TRBV3-2) to TRBJ1-4, with D possibly matching TRBD1 (5 bases). The CDR3 is 12 amino acids. V was clipped by 8 bases and J by 8 bases, with 12 bases between them. Germline CDR1 LGHDT, CDR2 YNNKEL (reference sequence). Written as DNA, the CDR3 is TGTGCCAGCCGTTACGGGGGGGAAAAACTGTTTTTT. This translates into CASRYGGEKLFF.

The chain joins TRBV5-4 to TRBJ1-4; TRBD1 matches at 9 bases. The V segment lost 4 bases and the J segment 7 bases; nucleotides outside the gene matches: 5. This CDR3 spans 14 amino acids. In germline, CDR1 is SGHNT, CDR2 YYREEE (reference sequence). The CDR3: CASSAGQGSEKLFF. CDR3 DNA sequence: TGTGCCAGCAGCGCAGGACAGGGGAGTGAAAAACTGTTTTTT.

This chain links TRBV3-1 (or the pseudogene TRBV3-2) with TRBJ1-2; 7 nucleotides line up with TRBD1. The germline gives CDR1 LGHDT, CDR2 YNNKEL (reference sequence). This CDR3 has 16 amino acids. V shed 0 bases, J shed 7 bases, and the junction held 11 bases outside the gene matches. CDR3 sequence reads: CASSQELSHRGGGYTF. The CDR3 region has the DNA TGTGCCAGCAGCCAAGAGCTAAGTCACAGGGGAGGTGGCTACACCTTC.

A single count supports this clone. The chain couples TRBV24-1 to TRBJ2-1; 14 bases map to TRBD2. Germline CDR1 KGHDR, CDR2 SFDVKD. J gave up 7 bases and V 2 bases, and 9 bases lay outside the gene matches. CDR3 length equals 18 residues. CDR3 nucleotides: TGTGCCACCAGTGATTCACCGGGACTAGCGGGAGTGGGTAATGAGCAGTTCTTC. Translated, it gives CATSDSPGLAGVGNEQFF.

The gene calls are TRBV6-5 and TRBJ1-4; D remains unclear. Germline lookup yields CDR1 MNHEY and CDR2 SVGAGI. The V and J ends lost 5 bases and 3 bases respectively, with 10 bases between them. This CDR3 is built from 14 residues. CDR3 nucleotides: TGTGCCAGCAGTCGGACTTGGCCTAATGAAAAACTGTTTTTT. Residues: CASSRTWPNEKLFF.

The chain recombines TRBV11-2 with TRBJ2-5, with D possibly being TRBD2 (6 bases). V was cut by 4 bases and J by 1 base, with 13 bases left in between. CDR3 length equals 15 residues. CDR1 is SGHAT, CDR2 FQNNGV, per germline. CDR3 nucleotides: TGTGCCAGCAGCTCCGAGGGACTGCCCCAAGAGACCCAGTACTTC. It translates to CASSSEGLPQETQYF.